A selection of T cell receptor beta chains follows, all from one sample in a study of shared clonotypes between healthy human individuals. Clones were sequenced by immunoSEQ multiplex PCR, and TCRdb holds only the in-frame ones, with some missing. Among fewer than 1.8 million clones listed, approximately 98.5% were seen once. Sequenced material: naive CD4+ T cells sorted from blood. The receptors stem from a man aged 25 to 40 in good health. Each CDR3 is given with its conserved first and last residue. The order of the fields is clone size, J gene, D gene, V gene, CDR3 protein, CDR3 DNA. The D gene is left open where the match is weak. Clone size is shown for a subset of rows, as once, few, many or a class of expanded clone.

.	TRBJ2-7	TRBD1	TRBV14	CASSQARQGKQYF	TGTGCCAGCAGCCAAGCCCGACAGGGGAAGCAGTACTTC
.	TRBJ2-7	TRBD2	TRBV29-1	CSARTSGSSYEQYF	TGCAGCGCGCGGACTAGCGGGAGTTCCTACGAGCAGTACTTC
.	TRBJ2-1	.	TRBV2	CASSERPGVGEQFF	TGTGCCAGCAGTGAACGGCCTGGGGTGGGTGAGCAGTTCTTC
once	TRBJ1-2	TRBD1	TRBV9	CASSVEGGSGYGYTF	TGTGCCAGCAGCGTAGAAGGGGGCAGTGGCTATGGCTACACCTTC
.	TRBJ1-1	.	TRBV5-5	CASSRDFEAFF	TGTGCCAGCAGCCGGGACTTTGAAGCTTTCTTT
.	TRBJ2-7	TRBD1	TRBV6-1	CASSVGTGNEQYF	TGTGCCAGCAGTGTTGGGACAGGGAACGAGCAGTACTTC
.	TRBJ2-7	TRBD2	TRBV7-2	CASSSQVAGVSYEQYF	TGTGCCAGCAGCTCTCAAGTTGCGGGAGTATCGTACGAGCAGTACTTC
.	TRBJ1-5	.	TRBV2	CASSGRVSNQPQHF	TGTGCCAGCAGTGGAAGGGTTAGCAATCAGCCCCAGCATTTT
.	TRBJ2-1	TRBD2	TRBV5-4	CASSLFLTSGSDNEQFF	TGTGCCAGCAGCTTGTTCCTGACTAGCGGGAGTGACAATGAGCAGTTCTTC
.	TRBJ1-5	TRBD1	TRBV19	CASNSRGLSNQPQHF	TGTGCCAGTAATAGCAGGGGGCTTAGCAATCAGCCCCAGCATTTT
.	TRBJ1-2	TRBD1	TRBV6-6	CASSYSLDRDVYGYTF	TGTGCCAGCAGTTACTCTTTGGACAGGGACGTCTATGGCTACACCTTC
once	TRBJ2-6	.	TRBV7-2	CASSLYVVGANVLTF	TGTGCCAGCAGCTTATACGTTGTTGGGGCCAACGTCCTGACTTTC
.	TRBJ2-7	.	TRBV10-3	CAISESSGEQYF	TGTGCCATCAGTGAGTCGAGTGGCGAGCAGTACTTC
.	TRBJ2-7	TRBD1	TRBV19	CASSPTGGVSYEQYF	TGTGCCAGTAGTCCGACAGGGGGGGTCTCCTACGAGCAGTACTTC
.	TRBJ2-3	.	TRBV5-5	CASSLWGDLMNTQYF	TGTGCCAGCAGCTTGTGGGGGGACCTTATGAATACGCAGTATTTT
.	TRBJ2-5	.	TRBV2	CASSERRWAQESETQYF	TGTGCCAGCAGTGAACGTAGGTGGGCCCAGGAGTCGGAGACCCAGTACTTC
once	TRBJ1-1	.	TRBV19	CASPPRWGVMSEAFF	TGTGCCAGCCCTCCCCGGTGGGGGGTAATGAGTGAAGCTTTCTTT
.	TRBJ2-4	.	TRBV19	CASSIGGVPSYF	TGTGCCAGTAGTATAGGGGGAGTGCCAAGCTACTTC
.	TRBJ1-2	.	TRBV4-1	CASSQVSGTALGGTF	TGCGCCAGCAGCCAAGTGTCCGGGACGGCCTTGGGAGGCACCTTC
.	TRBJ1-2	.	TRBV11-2	CASSLDRGLGYTF	TGTGCCAGCAGCTTAGATCGGGGGTTGGGCTACACCTTC
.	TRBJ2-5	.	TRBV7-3	CASSLQGEGGETQYF	TGTGCCAGCAGCCTCCAGGGAGAGGGTGGAGAGACCCAGTACTTC
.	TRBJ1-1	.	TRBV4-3	CASSQVTSGNTEAFF	TGCGCCAGCAGCCAAGTTACCTCTGGGAACACTGAAGCTTTCTTT
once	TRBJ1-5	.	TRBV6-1	CASSGDGPGQPQHF	TGTGCCAGCAGTGGGGACGGACCGGGTCAGCCCCAGCATTTT
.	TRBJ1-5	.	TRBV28	CASSPRGLGVLRNQPQHF	TGTGCCAGCAGTCCCCGGGGGCTGGGGGTATTGCGCAATCAGCCCCAGCATTTT
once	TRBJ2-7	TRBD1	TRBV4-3	CASSPRQGAYEQYF	TGCGCCAGCAGCCCGAGACAGGGGGCCTACGAGCAGTACTTC
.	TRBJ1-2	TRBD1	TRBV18	CASSRGQSLSSANYGYTF	TGTGCCAGCTCACGGGGACAGTCCCTTAGTTCAGCTAACTATGGCTACACCTTC
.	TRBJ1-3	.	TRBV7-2	CASSLVVGVTGNTIYF	TGTGCCAGCAGCTTAGTTGTGGGCGTAACTGGAAACACCATATATTTT